This T cell receptor beta chain comes out of a study of a mutant IDH1 vaccine in newly diagnosed glioma. This clone occurred a few times. No antigen is known for it. Sequenced by immunoSEQ multiplex PCR; TCRdb stores in-frame clones only, minus some. The sample holds about 36,000 clones, about four fifths seen once. Specified time point: week 11, during vaccination. Every vaccine dose comprised 300 ug of mutant IDH1 20-mer peptide plus topical imiquimod. Germline assignment: CDR1 MGHRA and CDR2 YSYEKL. V was clipped by 1 base and J by 1 base, with 7 bases between them. The CDR3 totals 14 residues. The origin of this receptor is a woman aged 25-40 years with glioma. Some clones in this sample may be carry-over from other donors' samples. The source material was peripheral blood mononuclear cells (PBMCs), sampled from a glioma patient whose treatment included an IDH1 peptide vaccine. The rearrangement uses TRBV4-1 and TRBJ2-5; D gene ambiguous. The CDR3 reads CASSQGSFQETQYF. The CDR3 DNA reads as TGCGCCAGCAGCCAAGGCTCGTTCCAAGAGACCCAGTACTTC.